The 31 T cell receptor beta chains given below trace back to one sample, sequenced in a study of blood T cell repertoires in COVID-19. Clones were sequenced by immunoSEQ multiplex PCR, and TCRdb holds only the in-frame ones, with some missing. The table lists about 210,000 clones, about 84% of them singletons, with roughly 7.6% in the top ten. The sequenced material came from peripheral blood. The receptors here all came from a woman at least 80 years old with COVID-19, enrolled during active disease.

The chain has TRBV18 and TRBJ2-3; 9 bases are a match to TRBD2. There are 14 residues in the CDR3. With V trimmed by 4 bases and J by 5 bases, 4 bases remained unmatched. Per germline, CDR1 KGHSH and CDR2 LQKENI. This CDR3 reads CASSLSGRRDTQYF. CDR3 DNA: TGTGCCAGCTCACTTAGCGGGAGAAGAGATACGCAGTATTTT. Variable domain in full (rest from reference TRBV18 and TRBJ2-3): NAGVMQNPRHLVRRRGQEARLRCSPMKGHSHVYWYRQLPEEGLKFMVYLQKENIIDESGMPKERFSAEFPKEGPSILRIQQVVRGDSAAYFCASSLSGRRDTQYFGPGTRLTVL.

This sequence joins TRBV11-2 and TRBJ1-5; 8 bases match TRBD1. Trimming removed 4 bases from V and 2 bases from J; junction bases left unmatched: 4. The CDR3 runs 15 residues. Germline values: CDR1 SGHAT, CDR2 FQNNGV. This CDR3 reads CASSSGQGRNQPQHF. Here the CDR3 DNA reads TGTGCCAGCAGCTCCGGACAGGGACGCAATCAGCCCCAGCATTTT.

The J gene is TRBJ2-1, the V gene TRBV5-1; TRBD1 agrees at 7 bases. Germline CDR1 is SGHRS and CDR2 is YFSETQ. The CDR3 contains 15 residues. V shed 3 bases and J 2 bases; nucleotides not matched to a gene: 5. This chain's CDR3 is CASSSGTATYNEQFF. The CDR3 DNA sequence: TGCGCCAGCAGCTCCGGGACAGCAACCTACAATGAGCAGTTCTTC.

This chain connects TRBV27 to TRBJ1-4; the D is unclear. Germline values: CDR1 MNHEY, CDR2 SMNVEV (reference sequence). Trimming removed 6 bases at V and 0 bases at J, with 11 bases between. The CDR3 contains 15 residues. CDR3 coding DNA: TGTGCCAGCAGCCCCGTAGTTGCAACTAATGAAAAACTGTTTTTT. Its protein is CASSPVVATNEKLFF. The whole variable domain, remainder taken from reference TRBV27 and TRBJ1-4, is EAQVTQNPRYLITVTGKKLTVTCSQNMNHEYMSWYRQDPGLGLRQIYYSMNVEVTDKGDVPEGYKVSRKEKRNFPLILESPSPNQTSLYFCASSPVVATNEKLFFGSGTQLSVL.

The V call is TRBV18, the J call TRBJ2-6, with a possible D match to TRBD1 (5 bases). The CDR3 has 14 amino acids. CDR1 and CDR2 (germline): KGHSH, LQKENI. Trimming took 4 bases from V and 2 from J, leaving 6 bases between them. DNA for the CDR3: TGTGCCAGCTCACAGGGGCCTGGGGCCAACGTCCTGACTTTC. It encodes CASSQGPGANVLTF.

This sequence joins TRBV28 and TRBJ2-3; 9 bases align to TRBD1. Losses at the gene ends were 6 bases for V and 5 bases for J; bases not matched to a gene: 9. This CDR3 region has 15 residues. Germline CDR1 is MDHEN and CDR2 is SYDVKM. This CDR3 reads CASRTAGTGRDTQYF. The CDR3 nucleotides read TGTGCCAGCAGGACAGCCGGGACAGGGAGAGATACGCAGTATTTT.

The rearrangement uses TRBV3-1 (or the pseudogene TRBV3-2) and TRBJ2-2, with D unresolved. CDR1 and CDR2 from the germline V gene are LGHDT and YNNKEL (reference sequence). V lost 0 bases, J lost 5 bases, and 13 bases lay in between. The CDR3 extends over 16 amino acids. The CDR3 nucleotides are TGTGCCAGCAGCCAAGAAATACGCTTGGAGACCGGGGAGCTGTTTTTT. Translation gives CASSQEIRLETGELFF.

This chain links TRBV3-1 (or the pseudogene TRBV3-2) with TRBJ1-2, with 7 bases aligning to TRBD1. This CDR3 region has 14 residues. Germline V CDR1 and CDR2: LGHDT, YNNKEL (reference sequence). V trimming: 3 bases; J trimming: 7 bases; junction bases outside the gene matches: 8. The CDR3 sequence is CASSHIQGTSGYTF. The CDR3 nucleotides are TGTGCCAGCAGCCACATACAGGGGACCAGTGGCTACACCTTC.

The chain links TRBV2 to TRBJ1-3; the D gene is possibly TRBD1 (6 bases). The CDR3 loop spans 11 amino acids. From germline, CDR1 is SNHLY and CDR2 FYNNEI. Trimming removed 3 bases at V and 9 bases at J, with 6 bases between. The CDR3 DNA is TGTGCCAGCAGTGAGGGGGCCACCATATATTTT. Residues: CASSEGATIYF.

This rearrangement joins TRBV3-1 (or the pseudogene TRBV3-2) to TRBJ2-3; D gene uncertain. CDR3 length: 16 amino acids. Trimming pared 0 bases from V and 0 bases from J, leaving 10 bases between. CDR1 and CDR2 from the germline V gene are LGHDT and YNNKEL (reference sequence). The CDR3 loop reads CASSQEKFHSTDTQYF. Here the CDR3 DNA reads TGTGCCAGCAGCCAAGAAAAATTCCATAGCACAGATACGCAGTATTTT.

The chain links TRBV7-6 to TRBJ1-5, with D uncertain. The CDR3 runs 14 residues. Germline values: CDR1 SGHVS, CDR2 FNYEAQ. V gave up 2 bases and J gave up 2 bases, with 7 bases separating them. In nucleotides, the CDR3 is TGTGCCAGCAGCTTACCTGGAGGCAATCAGCCCCAGCATTTT. It codes for CASSLPGGNQPQHF.

In this sample, this clone turned up a few times. The rearrangement joins TRBV18 to TRBJ1-1, with D possibly matching TRBD1 (5 bases). The germline CDR1 and CDR2 sequences are KGHSH and LQKENI. V dropped 1 base and J dropped 1 base, with 7 bases sitting between them. This CDR3 comprises 14 residues. The CDR3 DNA follows: TGTGCCAGCTCACCACTAGACAGGAACACTGAAGCTTTCTTT. Its translation: CASSPLDRNTEAFF.

V gene TRBV12-3 or TRBV12-4 combines with J gene TRBJ2-3, with a possible D match to TRBD1 (6 bases). This CDR3 comprises 13 residues. V was trimmed by 5 bases and J by 8 bases, leaving 14 bases between them. The CDR3: CASSARGRGTQYF. CDR3 nucleotides: TGTGCCAGCAGTGCCAGGGGACGGGGTACGCAGTATTTT.

The V call is TRBV19, the J call TRBJ2-2, with D hard to call. The CDR3 covers 14 residues. Germline CDR1 and CDR2: LNHDA and SQIVND (reference sequence). Trimming left V 2 bases short and J 4 bases short, with 8 bases between. CDR3 residues: CASSIREVTGELFF. The CDR3 nucleotides are TGTGCCAGTAGTATACGTGAGGTCACCGGGGAGCTGTTTTTT.

This chain joins TRBV7-9 and TRBJ1-3; D not certain. V lost 5 bases to trimming and J lost 0 bases, with 14 bases between them. This CDR3 comprises 16 residues. Germline V gives CDR1 SEHNR, CDR2 FQNEAQ (reference sequence). CDR3 nucleotides: TGTGCCAGCAGCACCCTCGACAAGAGCTCTGGAAACACCATATATTTT. Its translation: CASSTLDKSSGNTIYF.

The chain links TRBV11-3 to TRBJ2-7, with a weak D call TRBD2 (5 bases). The length of the CDR3 is 12 residues. Trimming shortened V by 5 bases and J by 7 bases, and 12 bases separated the two germline ends. Germline-derived CDR1 and CDR2 are SGHNT and YENEEA. CDR3 sequence reads: CASSPGNREQYF. The CDR3 coding sequence is TGTGCCAGCAGCCCGGGGAATCGAGAGCAGTACTTC.

In DNA form, the CDR3 reads TGTGCCAGCTCCCGGGGGGGAACGGCTGAGACCCAGTACTTC. Translating gives CASSRGGTAETQYF. V gene TRBV6-6 combines with J gene TRBJ2-5; the match to TRBD2 covers 8 bases. This CDR3 comprises 14 residues. CDR1 is MNHNY and CDR2 is SVGAGI in the germline V gene (reference sequence). With V trimmed by 8 bases and J by 5 bases, 10 bases remained unmatched.

The CDR3 loop reads CASSSTRGGGELFF. CDR3 in DNA: TGTGCCAGCAGCTCTACCAGAGGGGGCGGGGAGCTGTTTTTT. J is TRBJ2-2 and V is TRBV27; tentative D call: TRBD1 (6 bases). This CDR3 has 14 amino acids. Germline V gives CDR1 MNHEY, CDR2 SMNVEV (reference sequence). V shed 6 bases and J shed 7 bases, with 15 bases lying between them.

J is TRBJ1-5 and V is TRBV9; TRBD1 aligns across 7 bases. J was trimmed by 0 bases and V by 3 bases; bases with no gene match: 3. CDR1 is SGDLS, CDR2 YYNGEE, per germline. The length of the CDR3 is 15 residues. CDR3 loop: CASSETGNSNQPQHF. Here the CDR3 DNA reads TGTGCCAGCAGCGAGACAGGGAATAGCAATCAGCCCCAGCATTTT.

This sequence joins TRBV2 and TRBJ2-1; D might be TRBD2 (6 bases). Deletions cut 7 bases from V and 1 base from J, with 14 bases between. This CDR3 region has 15 residues. Germline V gives CDR1 SNHLY, CDR2 FYNNEI. The CDR3 bases are TGTGCCAGCATCCCCCTAGCGAGTTCCTACAATGAGCAGTTCTTC. As protein: CASIPLASSYNEQFF.

The chain combines TRBV11-2 with TRBJ2-5; no definite D call. Per germline, CDR1 SGHAT and CDR2 FQNNGV. The V gene lost 2 bases and the J gene lost 2 bases, with 9 bases spanning the gap. CDR3 size: 14 residues. The CDR3 bases are TGTGCCAGCAGCTTATGGTCAGGACAAGAGACCCAGTACTTC. This sequence encodes CASSLWSGQETQYF.

The J gene is TRBJ1-2, the V gene TRBV12-3 or TRBV12-4; D unclear. The V gene lost 6 bases and the J gene lost 7 bases, with 15 bases spanning the gap. The CDR3 covers 13 residues. DNA of the CDR3: TGTGCCAGCAGCGCCCTACGGCGGCTTGGCTACACCTTC. Translating gives CASSALRRLGYTF.

The chain's CDR3 is CASSLGGKGTEAFF. As DNA, the CDR3 is TGTGCCAGCAGCCTAGGGGGAAAGGGCACTGAAGCTTTCTTT. J is TRBJ1-1 and V is TRBV5-6; maybe TRBD1 (6 bases). In germline, CDR1 is SGHDT, CDR2 YYEEEE. The CDR3 sequence is 14 residues long. The ends were cut back, 4 bases at V and 4 bases at J, with 14 bases in the middle.

The V gene is TRBV6-5, the J gene TRBJ2-5, with 10 bases lining up with TRBD1. CDR3 size: 14 residues. Per germline, CDR1 MNHEY and CDR2 SVGAGI. J was trimmed by 5 bases and V by 5 bases; bases with no gene match: 5. In nucleotides, the CDR3 is TGTGCCAGCAGTAGGGACAGGGGAAGGGAGACCCAGTACTTC. Translated, it gives CASSRDRGRETQYF.

The chain uses TRBV29-1 and TRBJ1-2, with 8 bases aligning to TRBD1. The germline V gene has CDR1 SQVTM and CDR2 ANQGSEA. This CDR3 is built from 14 residues. The junction had 5 bases not matched to a gene; V was cut back by 3 bases and J by 2 bases. Here the CDR3 reads CSVDSPGGNYGYTF. The CDR3, as DNA: TGCAGCGTTGACTCCCCAGGGGGCAACTATGGCTACACCTTC.

The chain is built from TRBV7-2 and TRBJ2-5, with D tentatively TRBD2 (6 bases). V lost 5 bases and J lost 5, with 18 bases in between. Germline loops: CDR1 SGHTA, CDR2 FQGNSA. This CDR3 spans 15 amino acids. The CDR3 sequence is CASSRTISDVETQYF. The CDR3 DNA follows: TGTGCCAGCAGCCGGACTATTTCCGACGTCGAGACCCAGTACTTC.

This chain links TRBV28 with TRBJ2-1; the match to TRBD2 covers 9 bases. V gave up 5 bases and J gave up 6 bases; unmatched junction bases: 5. This CDR3 spans 14 amino acids. CDR1 is MDHEN, CDR2 SYDVKM, per germline. CDR3 sequence: CASSVSGRVNEQFF. The CDR3 coding sequence is TGTGCCAGCAGTGTTAGCGGGAGAGTCAATGAGCAGTTCTTC.

The chain is built from TRBV4-2 and TRBJ2-7; tentative D call: TRBD1 (6 bases). Germline assignment: CDR1 LGHNA and CDR2 YNFKEQ. CDR3 length: 14 amino acids. V lost 0 bases, J lost 4 bases, and 10 bases lay in between. The CDR3 DNA reads TGTGCCAGCAGCCAAGATTGGGGGCAATACGAGCAGTACTTC. It specifies CASSQDWGQYEQYF.

This clone appeared a few times. J is TRBJ2-3 and V is TRBV6-6, with a weak D call TRBD2 (6 bases). V was clipped by 7 bases and J by 4 bases, with 18 bases between them. The CDR3 length is 15 residues. CDR1 is MNHNY, CDR2 SVGAGI, per germline (reference sequence). In DNA form, the CDR3 reads TGTGCCAGCACTCTCGGTAGGCGGGGTGCAGATACGCAGTATTTT. Translated: CASTLGRRGADTQYF.

Concerning this clone: At the DNA level, this CDR3 is encoded by other sequences in the same sample as well. V and J are TRBV19 and TRBJ2-7; 7 nucleotides align to TRBD1. Trimming at V came to 1 base and at J to 4 bases, leaving 4 bases not matched to a gene. Per germline, CDR1 LNHDA and CDR2 SQIVND (reference sequence). This CDR3 has 14 residues. CDR3 sequence: CASSIGTGPYEQYF. The CDR3 DNA reads as TGTGCCAGTAGTATAGGGACAGGACCTTACGAGCAGTACTTC.

This sequence joins TRBV7-2 and TRBJ1-2, with D uncertain. Per germline, CDR1 SGHTA and CDR2 FQGNSA. The CDR3 spans 14 residues. V was shortened by 5 bases and J by 4 bases, with 14 bases between the two germline ends. The CDR3 nucleotides are TGTGCCAGCAGCCCCGTGGGAGGGCCCTATGGCTACACCTTC. Translating it yields CASSPVGGPYGYTF.